This T cell receptor (beta chain) derives from a study of metastatic and nonmetastatic thyroid tumors. Study-wide context: Across peripheral blood and tumor or nodule tissue samples taken from malignant and benign thyroid patients, the repertoires were compared with one another. The study's findings and limits: Reports indicated that malignant thyroid tumors showed significantly higher TCR beta diversity than benign nodules did, in blood and tumor.

This CDR3 comprises 15 residues. Germline lookup yields CDR1 SNHLY and CDR2 FYNNEI. The ends lost 0 bases at V and 7 bases at J; junction bases unmatched: 7. As regards this clone: Its antigen is as yet unknown.

No patient received treatment before thyroid surgery. Original data processing: Construction of a distant-metastasis classifier for papillary thyroid cancer relied on CDR3 differences across clinicopathological groups. With MiXCR, TCRdb reprocessed the PCR reads. Here the V and J calls rest on TCRdb's processing, not on the authors' analysis. The table has fewer than 40,000 clones, 35% to 40% seen once. The chain uses TRBV2 and TRBJ1-1, with 8 bases lining up with TRBD1. Sample: tumor tissue. The TCR originated in a female donor with papillary thyroid cancer or a benign thyroid nodule (not recorded which). Some clones in this sample may be carry-over from other donors' samples. The CDR3 nucleotides are TGTGCCAGCAGTGAAGCGCTAGGACAGGGAAATGAAGCTTTCTTT. Its translation: CASSEALGQGNEAFF.